This T cell receptor beta chain came from a study of CD4 and CD8 cells across lung adenocarcinoma regions. The CDR3 runs to 14 residues. Germline loops: CDR1 MNHNS, CDR2 SASEGT. V dropped 5 bases and J dropped 10 bases, with 18 bases sitting between them. TCRdb reprocessed the PCR reads with MiXCR, giving one entry per CDR3 protein. Of under 4,000 distinct CDR3 sequences in the sample, 50% to 75% were seen once. Localized lung adenocarcinoma, a non-small cell lung cancer, affected the donors. Sequencing was performed on CD8+ T cells from the margin of a lung tumor. The sequence derives from a female donor with lung adenocarcinoma. The CD4 and CD8 labels of this study may be unreliable. V gene TRBV6-1 combines with J gene TRBJ2-1, with D perhaps assigned TRBD1 or TRBD2 (5 bases each). The CDR3 region is CASSPTGTHGEQFF. The CDR3 nucleotides are TGTGCCAGCAGTCCCACCGGGACGCACGGGGAGCAGTTCTTC.